This T cell receptor (beta chain) was found in a study of technical replicates of blood from a handful of donors. The V and J ends lost 6 bases and 2 bases, in that order; junction bases with no gene match: 7. From germline, CDR1 is SNHLY and CDR2 FYNNEI. The CDR3 loop spans 15 amino acids. Using immunoSEQ multiplex PCR, the repertoire was profiled, and TCRdb retains in-frame clones only, with some absent. The table includes 91,000 or so clones, 95% detected once. V and J are TRBV2 and TRBJ2-5, with 9 nucleotides matching TRBD1. This receptor was identified in a human donor in good health. The source material was T cells isolated from PBMCs. The CDR3 sequence is CASRHLTGGQETQYF. For the CDR3, the DNA is TGTGCCAGCAGGCATCTGACAGGGGGGCAAGAGACCCAGTACTTC.